This is a list of T cell receptor beta chains from one sample in a study of long-term antiretroviral therapy in people with HIV. Here immunoSEQ multiplex PCR was the method, and the copy in TCRdb shows in-frame clones only, minus some. In the table there are over 35,000 clones, around 80% of which are singletons. The sequencing here drew on unsorted PBMCs, taken 1.5 years after starting antiretroviral therapy. The receptors stem from a man between 18 and 35 years old with HIV. Each CDR3 is given with its conserved first and last residue. The order of the fields is J gene, clone size, D gene, V gene, CDR3 DNA, CDR3 protein. D genes are given only for firm matches. Not all rows give a size; the values are once, few, many and, for expanded clones, a class.

j_gene: TRBJ2-5; abundance: -; d_gene: TRBD2; v_gene: TRBV19; CDR3nt: TGTGCCAGTAGTGTCACCGGGACTAGCGGACAAGAGACCCAGTACTTC; CDR3aa: CASSVTGTSGQETQYF
j_gene: TRBJ2-7; abundance: -; d_gene: -; v_gene: TRBV5-6; CDR3nt: TGTGCCAGCAGCTTTACAGAGAGCTACGAGCAGTACTTC; CDR3aa: CASSFTESYEQYF
j_gene: TRBJ2-3; abundance: -; d_gene: -; v_gene: TRBV7-9; CDR3nt: TGTGCCAGCAGCGAGGGATCAACTAGCACAGATACGCAGTATTTT; CDR3aa: CASSEGSTSTDTQYF
j_gene: TRBJ1-3; abundance: -; d_gene: TRBD1; v_gene: TRBV7-9; CDR3nt: TGTGCCAGCAGCTCGGGACAGCCACACTCTGGAAACACCATATATTTT; CDR3aa: CASSSGQPHSGNTIYF
j_gene: TRBJ1-2; abundance: -; d_gene: -; v_gene: TRBV5-6; CDR3nt: TGTGCCAGCAGCTTGGCCAATTGGGGTGTTGGTGGCTACACCTTC; CDR3aa: CASSLANWGVGGYTF
j_gene: TRBJ2-7; abundance: -; d_gene: TRBD1; v_gene: TRBV13; CDR3nt: TGTGCCAGCAGCCACGACAGGGATCGTTACGAGCAGTACTTC; CDR3aa: CASSHDRDRYEQYF
j_gene: TRBJ1-2; abundance: -; d_gene: TRBD1; v_gene: TRBV28; CDR3nt: TGTGCCAGCAGTTTACTGGACAGGGAGGACTATGGCTACACCTTC; CDR3aa: CASSLLDREDYGYTF
j_gene: TRBJ1-5; abundance: -; d_gene: -; v_gene: TRBV6-6; CDR3nt: TGTGCCAGCAGTACACAGGGAGGAACTCAGCCCCAGCATTTT; CDR3aa: CASSTQGGTQPQHF
j_gene: TRBJ2-7; abundance: -; d_gene: -; v_gene: TRBV28; CDR3nt: TGTGCCAGCAGTGGACACGGGGGAAGCTCCTACGAGCAGTACTTC; CDR3aa: CASSGHGGSSYEQYF
j_gene: TRBJ2-1; abundance: -; d_gene: -; v_gene: TRBV7-2; CDR3nt: TGTGCCAGCAGCTTACGTGGAGTTAGCGCCCCGTCGAATGAGCAGTTCTTC; CDR3aa: CASSLRGVSAPSNEQFF
j_gene: TRBJ1-1; abundance: few; d_gene: -; v_gene: TRBV4-3; CDR3nt: TGCGCCAGCAGCCAAGTCCCAGGATCTGAAGCTTTCTTT; CDR3aa: CASSQVPGSEAFF
j_gene: TRBJ2-2; abundance: once; d_gene: TRBD1; v_gene: TRBV29-1; CDR3nt: TGCAGCGTTGAAACATCCGGGACAGGGATCACCGGGGAGCTGTTTTTT; CDR3aa: CSVETSGTGITGELFF
j_gene: TRBJ2-7; abundance: -; d_gene: TRBD2; v_gene: TRBV2; CDR3nt: TGTGCCAGCAGTGAAGCGCTCCCTAGCGGCAGTCGGTACTTC; CDR3aa: CASSEALPSGSRYF
j_gene: TRBJ2-3; abundance: -; d_gene: -; v_gene: TRBV11-2; CDR3nt: TGTGCCAGCAGCTTAGTTGGGACCATCACAGATACGCAGTATTTT; CDR3aa: CASSLVGTITDTQYF
j_gene: TRBJ1-1; abundance: -; d_gene: -; v_gene: TRBV2; CDR3nt: TGTGCCAGCAATACCCTAGGGGGAGACACTGAAGCTTTCTTT; CDR3aa: CASNTLGGDTEAFF
j_gene: TRBJ2-6; abundance: -; d_gene: TRBD1; v_gene: TRBV19; CDR3nt: TGTGCCAGTAGCGACAGGGCTTCTGGGGCCAACGTCCTGACTTTC; CDR3aa: CASSDRASGANVLTF
j_gene: TRBJ1-2; abundance: -; d_gene: TRBD1; v_gene: TRBV18; CDR3nt: TGTGCCAGCTCATCTGGGACAGGAGTTAACTATGGCTACACCTTC; CDR3aa: CASSSGTGVNYGYTF
j_gene: TRBJ1-1; abundance: -; d_gene: TRBD1; v_gene: TRBV2; CDR3nt: TGTGCCAGCAGTCCTGGGCGGACAGGGACCCAAGCTTTCTTT; CDR3aa: CASSPGRTGTQAFF
j_gene: TRBJ2-1; abundance: -; d_gene: -; v_gene: TRBV15; CDR3nt: TGTGCCACCAGCAGAGGAGGGGGAATCGGACTTCTGCAGTTCTTC; CDR3aa: CATSRGGGIGLLQFF
j_gene: TRBJ1-1; abundance: -; d_gene: TRBD1; v_gene: TRBV27; CDR3nt: TGTGCCAGCAGTTTGATACCAGGGGGCAACACTGAAGCTTTCTTT; CDR3aa: CASSLIPGGNTEAFF
j_gene: TRBJ1-1; abundance: -; d_gene: TRBD1; v_gene: TRBV6-5; CDR3nt: TGTGCCAGCAGTCCACGTCGAGGGGGCAATGAAGCTTTCTTT; CDR3aa: CASSPRRGGNEAFF
j_gene: TRBJ2-5; abundance: -; d_gene: TRBD1; v_gene: TRBV28; CDR3nt: TGTGCCAGCTCCAGGGGGCTCCAAGAGACCCAGTACTTC; CDR3aa: CASSRGLQETQYF
j_gene: TRBJ2-1; abundance: few; d_gene: -; v_gene: TRBV7-3; CDR3nt: TGTGCCAGCAGCTTAACCGCCAGGGAGCAGTTCTTC; CDR3aa: CASSLTAREQFF
j_gene: TRBJ1-4; abundance: -; d_gene: TRBD1; v_gene: TRBV29-1; CDR3nt: TGCAGCGTTAAAACCCCGGGACAGGAGACGGGGGAACTGTTTTTT; CDR3aa: CSVKTPGQETGELFF
j_gene: TRBJ1-2; abundance: -; d_gene: -; v_gene: TRBV29-1; CDR3nt: TGCAGCGTTCCCTCCCCGGGGGGCAACTATGGCTACACCTTC; CDR3aa: CSVPSPGGNYGYTF
j_gene: TRBJ2-7; abundance: -; d_gene: -; v_gene: TRBV5-4; CDR3nt: TGTGCCAGCAGCCTATGGGACTCCTCCTACGAGCAGTACTTC; CDR3aa: CASSLWDSSYEQYF
j_gene: TRBJ1-5; abundance: few; d_gene: -; v_gene: TRBV2; CDR3nt: TGTGCCAGCAATGGGCCGCGCATGGCATTTAATCAGCCCCAGCATTTT; CDR3aa: CASNGPRMAFNQPQHF
j_gene: TRBJ1-4; abundance: -; d_gene: -; v_gene: TRBV10-3; CDR3nt: TGTGCCATCAGTTCGTTAGGTGGCGAAAAACTGTTTTTT; CDR3aa: CAISSLGGEKLFF
j_gene: TRBJ2-7; abundance: -; d_gene: -; v_gene: TRBV7-9; CDR3nt: TGTGCCAGCAGCCCCAGGTTTCAGGGAGCCCCCTACGAGCAGTACTTC; CDR3aa: CASSPRFQGAPYEQYF
j_gene: TRBJ2-2; abundance: -; d_gene: TRBD1; v_gene: TRBV7-2; CDR3nt: TGTGCCAGCACCTCGACAGGGGGTCGGACCGGGGAGCTGTTTTTT; CDR3aa: CASTSTGGRTGELFF
j_gene: TRBJ2-4; abundance: -; d_gene: TRBD2; v_gene: TRBV19; CDR3nt: TGTGCCAGTAGTATCCCCTCAACCGGGACTAGCGGGAGGAGGGGGGACATTCAGTACTTC; CDR3aa: CASSIPSTGTSGRRGDIQYF
j_gene: TRBJ2-7; abundance: -; d_gene: -; v_gene: TRBV5-4; CDR3nt: TGTGCCAGCAGCTTAGGAGGGAGCTCCTACGAGCAGTACTTC; CDR3aa: CASSLGGSSYEQYF
j_gene: TRBJ2-1; abundance: -; d_gene: -; v_gene: TRBV2; CDR3nt: TGTGCCAGCAAAATTCAGGGACTCTCCTACAATGAGCAGTTCTTC; CDR3aa: CASKIQGLSYNEQFF
j_gene: TRBJ2-5; abundance: -; d_gene: -; v_gene: TRBV15; CDR3nt: TGTGCCACCAGCAGAGGAGTTCAGGGGGGCGGAGAGACCCAGTACTTC; CDR3aa: CATSRGVQGGGETQYF
j_gene: TRBJ1-4; abundance: -; d_gene: TRBD1; v_gene: TRBV9; CDR3nt: TGTGCCAGCAGCGGCGAGGGACAGGGAGATGAAAAACTGTTTTTT; CDR3aa: CASSGEGQGDEKLFF
j_gene: TRBJ2-6; abundance: -; d_gene: TRBD1; v_gene: TRBV4-3; CDR3nt: TGCGCCAGCAGCACTCGACAGGGCGTCTCTGGGGCCAACGTCCTGACTTTC; CDR3aa: CASSTRQGVSGANVLTF